Each of the 22 T cell receptor beta chains below was sequenced from the same sample in a study of T cell responses to AZD1222 COVID-19 vaccine. Only in-frame clones appear in the TCRdb table, and some are missing; sequencing was by immunoSEQ multiplex PCR. The sample lists around 95,000 clones, roughly 91% occurring once. Sequenced here: peripheral blood, sampled on day 0 of AZD1222 vaccination. The receptors shown here come from an adult in good health.

The chain couples TRBV27 to TRBJ2-4; 13 positions match TRBD2. The V gene end was trimmed by 5 bases and the J gene end by 3 bases; junction bases not matched to a gene: 10. Germline values: CDR1 MNHEY, CDR2 SMNVEV (reference sequence). This CDR3 has 18 amino acids. The chain's CDR3 is CASSPSGLAGVGKNIQYF. The CDR3 coding sequence is TGTGCCAGCAGTCCCTCCGGACTAGCGGGAGTGGGCAAAAACATTCAGTACTTC.

The chain is built from TRBV6-5 and TRBJ2-2; D remains unclear. Between the trimmed V and J ends, which lost 4 bases and 2 bases, there was a span of 11 bases. The CDR3 is 15 residues long. The germline CDR1 and CDR2 sequences are MNHEY and SVGAGI. The DNA for the CDR3 is TGTGCCAGCAGTTTGACCCGCGGAAACACCGGGGAGCTGTTTTTT. It codes for CASSLTRGNTGELFF.

This sequence joins TRBV4-2 and TRBJ2-3; 9 bases are a match to TRBD2. This CDR3 is built from 17 residues. Germline CDR1 and CDR2: LGHNA and YNFKEQ. The V and J ends lost 1 base and 2 bases, in that order; junction bases with no gene match: 7. CDR3 nucleotide sequence: TGTGCCAGCAGCCAAGTCCAGCGGGAGGACAACACAGATACGCAGTATTTT. Translated: CASSQVQREDNTDTQYF.

The gene calls are TRBV5-1 and TRBJ1-1; TRBD1 is a possible D gene (6 bases). Trimming took 3 bases from V and 1 from J, leaving 10 bases between them. CDR1 is SGHRS, CDR2 YFSETQ, per germline. The CDR3 runs 14 residues. The CDR3 sequence is CASSSARGNTEAFF. The CDR3 coding sequence is TGCGCCAGCAGCTCAGCCAGGGGGAACACTGAAGCTTTCTTT.

J is TRBJ2-7 and V is TRBV5-5; the D is unclear. The V gene lost 1 base and the J gene lost 2 bases, with 7 bases spanning the gap. The germline V gene encodes CDR1 SGHKS and CDR2 YYEKEE (reference sequence). The CDR3 is made up of 13 amino acids. The CDR3 DNA follows: TGTGCCAGCAGCTTGCAACTACCCTACGAGCAGTACTTC. The encoded protein is CASSLQLPYEQYF. Full variable domain (missing parts from reference TRBV5-5 and TRBJ2-7): DAGVTQSPTHLIKTRGQQVTLRCSPISGHKSVSWYQQVLGQGPQFIFQYYEKEERGRGNFPDRFSARQFPNYSSELNVNALLLGDSALYLCASSLQLPYEQYFGPGTRLTVT.

The rearrangement uses TRBV9 and TRBJ2-1; TRBD2 matches 11 bases. V was pared by 3 bases and J by 2 bases, with 1 base of the junction left unmatched. From germline, CDR1 is SGDLS and CDR2 YYNGEE. The CDR3 extends over 15 amino acids. The CDR3 region is CASSETSGTYNEQFF. CDR3 coding DNA: TGTGCCAGCAGCGAGACTAGCGGGACCTACAATGAGCAGTTCTTC.

This chain connects TRBV11-2 to TRBJ2-7; D gene unclear. V shed 0 bases and J shed 2 bases, with 11 bases lying between them. Germline V CDR1 and CDR2: SGHAT, FQNNGV. The CDR3 is 15 residues long. CDR3 nucleotides: TGTGCCAGCAGCTTAGATATTGGGATTGCCTACGAGCAGTACTTC. Translation: CASSLDIGIAYEQYF.

V usage is TRBV4-1 and J usage is TRBJ2-2; 11 bases align to TRBD2. The germline CDR1 and CDR2 sequences are MGHRA and YSYEKL. V shed 3 bases, J shed 7 bases, and the junction held 10 bases outside the gene matches. CDR3 length: 17 amino acids. The CDR3 spells CASSQHLAGGPSGELFF. The CDR3 DNA follows: TGCGCCAGCAGCCAGCACTTAGCGGGAGGGCCCAGCGGGGAGCTGTTTTTT.

The chain combines TRBV5-1 with TRBJ2-5; D is perhaps TRBD1 or TRBD2 (5 bases each). Trimming shortened V by 4 bases and J by 3 bases, and 16 bases separated the two germline ends. Per germline, CDR1 SGHRS and CDR2 YFSETQ. The CDR3 loop spans 15 amino acids. The CDR3 coding sequence is TGCGCCAGCAGCCCTTCCGGGGCCGAAGAAGAGACCCAGTACTTC. This gives the protein CASSPSGAEEETQYF.

V gene TRBV28 combines with J gene TRBJ1-2, with 10 bases that match TRBD1. With V trimmed by 5 bases and J by 7 bases, 10 bases remained unmatched. The germline V gene has CDR1 MDHEN and CDR2 SYDVKM. The CDR3 is made up of 15 amino acids. CDR3 region: CASSQPGTGVSGYTF. The DNA of the CDR3 is TGTGCCAGCAGTCAGCCCGGGACAGGGGTCTCTGGCTACACCTTC.

The gene calls are TRBV9 and TRBJ2-5; no definite D call. There are 15 residues in the CDR3. Trimming took 0 bases from V and 2 from J, leaving 11 bases between them. CDR1 is SGDLS, CDR2 YYNGEE, per germline. The CDR3 sequence: CASSVAPAYQETQYF. The CDR3 DNA sequence: TGTGCCAGCAGCGTAGCCCCAGCGTATCAAGAGACCCAGTACTTC. The full variable domain, rest sourced from reference TRBV9 and TRBJ2-5, is DSGVTQTPKHLITATGQRVTLRCSPRSGDLSVYWYQQSLDQGLQFLIQYYNGEERAKGNILERFSAQQFPDLHSELNLSSLELGDSALYFCASSVAPAYQETQYFGPGTRLLVL.

V is TRBV7-6 and J is TRBJ2-5; D ambiguous. The CDR3 is 18 residues long. Looked up from germline, CDR1 is SGHVS and CDR2 is FNYEAQ. The V and J ends lost 1 base and 2 bases respectively, with 20 bases between them. CDR3 sequence: CASSLESLQRIRQETQYF. CDR3 bases: TGTGCCAGCAGCTTAGAATCTTTGCAGCGAATAAGACAAGAGACCCAGTACTTC.

The rearrangement uses TRBV18 and TRBJ1-5; D not resolved. CDR1 and CDR2 from the germline V gene are KGHSH and LQKENI. Trimming pared 2 bases from V and 1 base from J, leaving 15 bases between. CDR3 length equals 17 residues. CDR3 amino acids: CASSPGPTLLSNQPQHF. For the CDR3, the DNA is TGTGCCAGCTCACCAGGGCCTACCCTGTTGAGCAATCAGCCCCAGCATTTT.

J is TRBJ1-1 and V is TRBV14; 7 positions agree with TRBD1. The V gene's germline CDR1 is SGHDN and CDR2 FVKESK. After removal of 2 bases from V and 4 bases from J, the junction contained 10 bases not matched to a gene. This CDR3 comprises 16 residues. CDR3: CASSQRKGGWGTEAFF. The CDR3 nucleotides are TGTGCCAGCAGCCAAAGGAAAGGGGGCTGGGGCACTGAAGCTTTCTTT.

The chain recombines TRBV18 with TRBJ2-1; 12 bases map to TRBD2. The CDR3 runs 16 residues. V lost 5 bases, J lost 9 bases, and 11 bases stayed unmatched. CDR1 and CDR2 from the germline V gene are KGHSH and LQKENI. This CDR3 reads CASSAGLAGLESEQFF. The CDR3 DNA sequence: TGTGCCAGCTCAGCGGGACTAGCGGGCCTGGAGAGTGAGCAGTTCTTC.

In this sample, this clone turned up a few times. The chain is built from TRBV24-1 and TRBJ2-2; D assignment may be TRBD1 or TRBD2 (5 bases each). V was clipped by 0 bases and J by 7 bases, with 8 bases between them. Germline V gene lookup returns CDR1 KGHDR and CDR2 SFDVKD. The CDR3 has 14 amino acids. The CDR3, as DNA: TGTGCCACCAGTGATTTGGGGGGAAACGGGGAGCTGTTTTTT. This sequence encodes CATSDLGGNGELFF.

There are a few counts of this clone. The genes are TRBV10-1 and TRBJ2-2, with D uncertain. CDR1 is WNHNN, CDR2 SYGVQD, per germline (reference sequence). V lost 4 bases, J lost 0 bases, and 6 bases lay in between. The CDR3 sequence is 14 residues long. CDR3 in amino acids: CASSGAANTGELFF. The CDR3 DNA is TGCGCCAGCAGTGGGGCGGCGAACACCGGGGAGCTGTTTTTT.

This clone is a singleton in its sample. The V call is TRBV29-1, the J call TRBJ1-2; D remains ambiguous. This CDR3 spans 11 amino acids. The germline CDR1 and CDR2 sequences are SQVTM and ANQGSEA. The ends were cut back, 3 bases at V and 5 bases at J, with 7 bases in the middle. CDR3 DNA sequence: TGCAGCGTTGAGGGTAGATATGGCTACACCTTC. It yields the protein CSVEGRYGYTF.

The chain carries TRBV28 and TRBJ1-1, with 9 bases lining up with TRBD1. Unmatched junction bases numbered 9, after V lost 5 bases and J lost 5 bases. Germline V CDR1 and CDR2: MDHEN, SYDVKM. The CDR3 loop spans 15 amino acids. The DNA for the CDR3 is TGTGCCAGCAGTCACGGGACAGGGTGGTTAACTGAAGCTTTCTTT. Translation gives CASSHGTGWLTEAFF.

This chain links TRBV6-5 with TRBJ2-5; TRBD2 matches 7 bases. V shed 7 bases and J 2 bases; nucleotides not matched to a gene: 10. The CDR3 covers 15 residues. The germline V gene encodes CDR1 MNHEY and CDR2 SVGAGI. The DNA of the CDR3 is TGTGCCAGCACTTCTGCCGGGAGGCGTCAAGAGACCCAGTACTTC. Residues: CASTSAGRRQETQYF.

The V gene is TRBV18, the J gene TRBJ1-1; D remains unclear. Germline loops: CDR1 KGHSH, CDR2 LQKENI. V lost 7 bases and J 1 base, leaving 16 bases between the germline ends. The CDR3 length is 15 residues. The CDR3 coding sequence is TGTGCCAGCTTTGGCCTCCGGGCCTCGAACACTGAAGCTTTCTTT. Protein product: CASFGLRASNTEAFF.

The rearrangement uses TRBV7-9 and TRBJ1-2, with TRBD1 matching over 12 bases. The CDR3 consists of 15 residues. Germline CDR1 is SEHNR and CDR2 is FQNEAQ (reference sequence). V was clipped by 5 bases and J by 4 bases; unmatched bases: 5. CDR3 sequence: CASSPGQGAGYGYTF. CDR3 in DNA: TGTGCCAGCAGCCCGGGACAGGGGGCTGGCTATGGCTACACCTTC.